This note documents a single T cell receptor (beta chain) sequence. There are 13 residues in the CDR3. Losses at the gene ends were 4 bases for V and 3 bases for J; bases not matched to a gene: 6. The germline CDR1 and CDR2 sequences are GTSNPN and SVGIG (reference sequence). This sample stems from a study of T-cell reconstitution after alpha-beta-depleted transplantation in children. A library of TCRbeta sequences, prepared with unique molecular identifiers, was generated. TCRdb independently ran MiXCR on the PCR reads; one entry per CDR3 protein. Among about 230,000 distinct CDR3 sequences listed, about 12% were seen once.

The chain employs TRBV30 and TRBJ2-7, with 7 bases matching TRBD2. This clonotype originated in a human donor who donated a stem cell graft to a child with acute lymphoblastic leukemia. The sequenced sample was PBMCs from the stem cell graft donor, obtained from the stem cell graft. The CDR3 nucleotides are TGTGCCTGGAAAGGGCTAGCGGTCTACGAGCAGTACTTC. Its protein product is CAWKGLAVYEQYF.